A selection of T cell receptor beta chains follows, all from one sample in a study of CD8+CD57+ T cells in acquired aplastic anemia. In TCRdb, the reads were re-called with MiXCR into one record per CDR3 protein. The data contain 65,000 or so distinct CDR3 sequences, less than 65% of them seen just once; the ten biggest clones take up about 2.5%. Sequenced material: sorted CD4+, CD8+, or CD8+CD57+ T cells (not recorded which) from PBMCs. The receptors derive from a human donor in good health, serving as a control. CDR3s leave out the opening cysteine and the closing phenylalanine or tryptophan. Fields, in order: V gene, J gene, CDR3 length, CDR3 protein.

TRBV7-2	TRBJ2-1	11	ANGSPSGHEQF
TRBV10-3	TRBJ2-7	12	AIRPTSGSYEQY
TRBV2	TRBJ1-6	11	ASTTGFNSPLH
TRBV29-1	TRBJ1-1	14	SVEDRAGSWNTEAF
TRBV19	TRBJ2-5	10	ASSTQGETQY
TRBV10-3	TRBJ2-3	12	AISEEGWGDTQY
TRBV2	TRBJ1-1	10	ASSKGQYEAF
TRBV4-3	TRBJ1-2	12	ASSQDRGVRGYT
TRBV6-1	TRBJ2-1	10	ASSELRNEQF
TRBV27	TRBJ2-3	13	ASSPLGTSSDTQY
TRBV18	TRBJ1-1	14	ASSLSGTGGFTEAF
TRBV5-4	TRBJ1-1	13	ASSLAQGVLAEAF
TRBV29-1	TRBJ2-3	13	SVEDVGAGADTQY
TRBV3-1	TRBJ2-1	14	ASSQDLQGAYNEQF
TRBV5-8	TRBJ2-7	12	ASSPWGGNFEQY
TRBV5-4	TRBJ2-7	13	ASSLSRGQGVEQY
TRBV5-1	TRBJ1-1	12	ASSPTTGGSEAF
TRBV10-3	TRBJ2-7	10	AISERGDEQY
TRBV11-2	TRBJ1-2	12	ASSPGGGLYGYT
TRBV6-4	TRBJ2-3	11	ASSGSLGDTQY
TRBV24-1	TRBJ2-3	11	ATSDFGRYTQY
TRBV24-1	TRBJ1-5	16	ATTTGGIRYDSSQPQH
TRBV6-2/TRBV6-3	TRBJ2-7	14	ASSYSTWDYLLEQY
TRBV7-2	TRBJ2-7	7	ASSHEQY
TRBV30	TRBJ2-5	16	AWRGDRYGTSGKETQY
TRBV6-1	TRBJ2-7	13	ASSLDGIRSYEQY
TRBV4-3	TRBJ1-3	15	ASSQDFGGASGNTIY
TRBV15	TRBJ1-2	13	ATSREIGTNYGYT
TRBV10-3	TRBJ2-1	11	AISPDGYNEQF
TRBV19	TRBJ2-1	13	ASSMTYSADSEQF
TRBV6-4	TRBJ2-7	10	ASSDDIYEQY
TRBV4-1	TRBJ2-5	15	ASSQRPGLGRRETQY
TRBV25-1	TRBJ1-1	12	ASSITGKFTEAF
TRBV19	TRBJ1-5	13	ASSIAFMSNQPQH
TRBV13	TRBJ2-1	16	ASSTEQGTSGISNEQF
TRBV13	TRBJ2-7	12	ASSPGQDSYEQY
TRBV4-1	TRBJ2-4	14	ASSQAGVGAKNIQY
TRBV19	TRBJ2-7	12	ASSFGQGPYEQY
TRBV7-7	TRBJ2-1	13	ASSPVSGPYNEQF
TRBV5-1	TRBJ1-6	12	ASSLQQGNSPLH
TRBV15	TRBJ2-1	12	ATSREQGQGGQF
TRBV29-1	TRBJ2-7	11	SVAGTASYEQY
TRBV19	TRBJ2-7	10	ASSIGLYEQY
TRBV11-2	TRBJ2-1	16	ASSRTSGRLGPYNEQF
TRBV20-1	TRBJ2-3	13	SASRLAGGGDTQY
TRBV6-1	TRBJ2-1	13	ASRISGSLRNEQF
TRBV29-1	TRBJ2-5	10	SVEHRGETQY
TRBV25-1	TRBJ1-4	12	ASGQATTNEKLF
TRBV6-1	TRBJ2-1	13	ASSEVKSAYNEQF